The source of this TCR beta chain is a study of T-cell memory formation after mild COVID-19. Study-wide results and caveats: Certain responding clones were present in pre-infection memory, suggesting participation of cross-reactive memory. Later expanders leaned toward CD4+, whereas clones contracting from day 15 to 85 were balanced CD4/CD8. Contracting CD4+ clones were located mainly in CM and EM, and CD8+ clones in EMRA.

V was pared by 2 bases and J by 1 base, with 5 bases of the junction left unmatched. The CDR3 runs to 16 residues. Germline CDR1 GTSNPN, CDR2 SVGIG (reference sequence). This clonotype appeared a few times. Its antigen is currently unknown. A single record per CDR3 protein comes from TCRdb applying MiXCR to the 5' RACE reads. In the table there are a few hundred thousand distinct CDR3 sequences, 25% to 30% of which are singletons. The chain links TRBV30 to TRBJ2-3, with TRBD2 matching 11 bases. Specimen: PBMCs or a T cell subset sorted from them (not recorded which). The TCR sequence derives from an adult woman who had mild COVID-19 (a few samples of this study predate the infection). Cell type and time point are not known. As DNA, the CDR3 is TGTGCCTGGAGTCCGCAACTAGCGGGAGGCACAGATACGCAGTATTTT. This codes for CAWSPQLAGGTDTQYF.